This TCR beta chain derives from a study of cytomegalovirus exposure and HLA in healthy donors. The wider study: Unique TCRs from HLA-typed donors, around 93 million of them, were held in an early data release.

In the PCR, 60 Vbeta and 13 Jbeta primers were used. Using immunoSEQ multiplex PCR, the repertoire was profiled, and TCRdb retains in-frame clones only, with some absent. The repertoire holds around 130,000 clones, about 84% seen once, with roughly 1.2% in the top ten. In germline, CDR1 is GTSNPN, CDR2 SVGIG (reference sequence). The ends lost 2 bases at V and 0 bases at J; junction bases unmatched: 7. This CDR3 region has 15 residues. The source is a boy aged 5-17 years in good health and CMV-seronegative. The chain has TRBV30 and TRBJ2-7, with 7 bases fitting TRBD1. Source material: PBMCs. CDR3 region: CAWSPLQGRSYEQYF. The CDR3 nucleotides are TGTGCCTGGAGTCCCTTACAGGGGCGCTCCTACGAGCAGTACTTC. The full variable domain, rest sourced from reference TRBV30 and TRBJ2-7, is SQTIHQWPATLVQPVGSPLSLECTVEGTSNPNLYWYRQAAGRGLQLLFYSVGIGQISSEVPQNLSASRPQDRQFILSSKKLLLSDSGFYLCAWSPLQGRSYEQYFGPGTRLTVT.